These 11 T cell receptor beta chains share one sample of origin, sequenced in a study of blood T cell repertoires in COVID-19 (dated by TCRdb to between 2020 and 2021). The method behind the library was the immunoSEQ multiplex PCR assay. In TCRdb, the immuneACCESS table is reduced to in-frame sequences with V and J assigned. These tables do not hold every clone; where another copy was compared, an unresolved V gene accounts for under half, and the others remain unexplained. This sample has about 220,000 clones in its table, and around 80% of those were observed once. The top ten clonotypes cover 9.7% of the sample. Specimen: peripheral blood. The receptors were gathered from a man aged 50 to 59 with active or convalescent COVID-19.

The chain has TRBV20-1 and TRBJ1-5, with D hard to call. V lost 3 bases and J 7 bases, leaving 13 bases between the germline ends. The CDR3 totals 13 residues. Germline V gives CDR1 DFQATT, CDR2 SNEGSKA (reference sequence). The CDR3 sequence is CSASVELEQPQHF. In nucleotides, the CDR3 is TGCAGTGCTAGTGTTGAGCTGGAGCAGCCCCAGCATTTT.

The rearrangement joins TRBV5-1 to TRBJ2-3; TRBD2 matches at 7 bases. Germline V lookup: CDR1 SGHRS, CDR2 YFSETQ. With V trimmed by 2 bases and J by 1 base, 4 bases remained unmatched. This CDR3 has 15 residues. CDR3 sequence reads: CASSLIGLGTDTQYF. In DNA form, the CDR3 reads TGCGCCAGCAGCTTAATAGGACTAGGCACAGATACGCAGTATTTT.

The chain uses TRBV6-2 or TRBV6-3 and TRBJ2-7; TRBD2 agrees at 12 bases. The CDR3 is 17 residues long. Germline CDR1 reads MNHEY; CDR2 reads SVGEGT. V lost 2 bases and J lost 5; bases outside the gene matches: 10. Here the CDR3 DNA reads TGTGCCAGCAGTTACCCCCTACTAGCGGGGGGAGGCCACGAGCAGTACGTC. Protein product: CASSYPLLAGGGHEQYV.

CDR3 protein: CASKGRGGAFPEAFF. The CDR3 region has the DNA TGTGCCAGTAAGGGGAGGGGCGGAGCATTCCCTGAAGCTTTCTTT. The chain recombines TRBV19 with TRBJ1-1; D is possibly TRBD1 (5 bases). This CDR3 has 15 residues. The V gene's germline CDR1 is LNHDA and CDR2 SQIVND (reference sequence). Trimming shortened V by 7 bases and J by 6 bases, and 21 bases separated the two germline ends.

V is TRBV10-3 and J is TRBJ2-7; 9 nucleotides agree with TRBD1. Germline V gene sequence: CDR1 ENHRY, CDR2 SYGVKD. The length of the CDR3 is 15 residues. V lost 6 bases to trimming and J lost 5 bases; unmatched junction nucleotides: 11. The CDR3 spells CAISPGTGQGDEQYF. As DNA, the CDR3 is TGTGCCATCAGCCCCGGGACAGGGCAAGGGGACGAGCAGTACTTC.

This chain joins TRBV5-8 and TRBJ2-1; 10 bases match TRBD2. The length of the CDR3 is 15 residues. Trimming cost V 0 bases and J 9 bases; bases outside gene matches: 6. Germline V CDR1 and CDR2: SGHTS, YDEGEE. CDR3 sequence reads: CASSLVLAGVLEQFF. The CDR3 DNA reads TGTGCCAGCAGCTTGGTGCTAGCGGGAGTGCTTGAGCAGTTCTTC.

The chain couples TRBV27 to TRBJ2-1; 7 nucleotides agree with TRBD1. CDR1 is MNHEY and CDR2 is SMNVEV in the germline V gene (reference sequence). V lost 4 bases, J lost 6 bases, and 9 bases stayed unmatched. This CDR3 has 15 residues. The CDR3 loop reads CASSSDRQGGNEQFF. The CDR3 nucleotides read TGTGCCAGCAGTTCTGACAGACAGGGTGGCAATGAGCAGTTCTTC.

This clone was detected only once. The CDR3 sequence is CASSLEPGGSGANVLTF. The CDR3 DNA reads as TGCGCCAGCAGCCTAGAGCCGGGAGGCTCTGGGGCCAACGTCCTGACTTTC. The J gene is TRBJ2-6, the V gene TRBV4-3, with 7 positions matching TRBD2. The germline CDR1 and CDR2 sequences are LGHNA and YSLEER. This CDR3 comprises 17 residues. The J segment lost 0 bases and the V segment lost 4 bases, leaving 6 bases of the junction unmatched.

V usage is TRBV5-4 and J usage is TRBJ2-6; 7 nucleotides agree with TRBD2. The CDR3 extends over 16 amino acids. V gave up 3 bases and J gave up 0 bases; unmatched junction bases: 3. CDR1 is SGHNT and CDR2 is YYREEE in the germline V gene (reference sequence). DNA of the CDR3: TGTGCCAGCAGCTGGCCGGGGGGCTCTGGGGCCAACGTCCTGACTTTC. This gives the protein CASSWPGGSGANVLTF. Full variable domain (rest looked up from reference TRBV5-4 and TRBJ2-6): ETGVTQSPTHLIKTRGQQVTLRCSSQSGHNTVSWYQQALGQGPQFIFQYYREEENGRGNFPPRFSGLQFPNYSSELNVNALELDDSALYLCASSWPGGSGANVLTFGAGSRLTVL.

This chain's CDR3 is CASSSGRAEDTQYF. The CDR3 DNA reads as TGTGCCAGTTCAAGCGGGAGGGCCGAAGATACGCAGTATTTT. The V gene is TRBV19, the J gene TRBJ2-3; 10 nucleotides align to TRBD2. The CDR3 totals 14 residues. Germline V gives CDR1 LNHDA, CDR2 SQIVND (reference sequence). Losses at the gene ends were 8 bases for V and 5 bases for J; bases not matched to a gene: 7.

The sample holds a few counts of this clone. The chain employs TRBV28 and TRBJ1-2; TRBD1 agrees at 8 bases. This CDR3 has 13 amino acids. The V and J ends lost 8 bases and 8 bases, in that order; junction bases with no gene match: 10. Germline CDR1 reads MDHEN; CDR2 reads SYDVKM. The chain's CDR3 is CASQRRGLDGYTF. The CDR3 nucleotides are TGTGCCAGCCAACGCAGGGGGCTGGACGGCTACACCTTC.